The entry that follows covers one TCR beta chain sequence. The V gene end was trimmed by 5 bases and the J gene end by 7 bases; junction bases not matched to a gene: 13. The CDR3 is made up of 17 amino acids. Looked up from germline, CDR1 is SGHTA and CDR2 is FQGNSA. Clones were sequenced by immunoSEQ multiplex PCR, and TCRdb holds only the in-frame ones, with some missing. The sample lists about 97,000 clones, more than 85% occurring once. The sample is drawn from a study of T cell changes during pregnancy in multiple sclerosis. J is TRBJ1-4 and V is TRBV7-2; TRBD1 agrees at 10 bases. Here the sequenced sample was peripheral blood, taken in the second trimester of pregnancy. This clonotype originated in a female donor with multiple sclerosis, enrolled in a pregnancy study. The CDR3 DNA reads as TGTGCCAGCAGCGTGCCCGGGACAGGGGCCCCTATTGAAAAACTGTTTTTT. Translation gives CASSVPGTGAPIEKLFF.